Below are 20 T cell receptor beta chains sequenced from a single sample in a study of T cell responses to AZD1222 COVID-19 vaccine (dated by TCRdb to the early 2020s). Library preparation was by the immunoSEQ multiplex PCR assay. In TCRdb, the immuneACCESS table is reduced to in-frame sequences with V and J assigned. These tables do not hold every clone; where another copy was compared, an unresolved V gene accounts for under half, and the others remain unexplained. The sample profile shows some 110,000 clones; around 83% of them were found once. Around 17% of the sample is taken by the ten largest. The intended sense of this specimen's time point label: about 28 days (+/-7) after the second vaccine dose. The source material was peripheral blood, sampled 28 days after the second AZD1222 dose. The receptors derive from an adult who received the AZD1222 COVID-19 vaccine.

The V call is TRBV7-2, the J call TRBJ2-5; TRBD2 agrees at 13 bases. The germline gives CDR1 SGHTA, CDR2 FQGNSA. V shed 5 bases and J 7 bases; nucleotides not matched to a gene: 10. CDR3 size: 16 residues. The CDR3 here is CASSVTSGGAFATQYF. Here the CDR3 DNA reads TGTGCCAGCAGCGTAACTAGCGGGGGGGCATTTGCGACCCAGTACTTC.

This chain uses TRBV15 with TRBJ2-1; 10 bases are a match to TRBD2. After removal of 1 base from V and 2 bases from J, the junction contained 5 bases not matched to a gene. Germline V gene data show CDR1 as LNHNV and CDR2 as YYDKDF (reference sequence). This CDR3 is 17 amino acids long. The CDR3 bases are TGTGCCACCAGCAGAGTTCAAGCGGGGGGGCCCTACAATGAGCAGTTCTTC. It specifies CATSRVQAGGPYNEQFF.

The chain recombines TRBV6-5 with TRBJ2-3; D gene unclear. From germline, CDR1 is MNHEY and CDR2 SVGAGI. V lost 8 bases, J lost 4 bases, and 13 bases lay in between. The CDR3 runs 13 residues. CDR3 sequence (DNA): TGTGCCAGCGGATCGGTTGGGGCAGATACGCAGTATTTT. Translation gives CASGSVGADTQYF.

V and J are TRBV4-1 and TRBJ1-1; D perhaps matches TRBD1 (5 bases). Germline V gives CDR1 MGHRA, CDR2 YSYEKL. V was clipped by 7 bases and J by 6 bases, with 15 bases between them. CDR3 size: 13 residues. In DNA, the CDR3 is TGCGCCAGCAATGGCGACAGCCCTCCTGAAGCTTTCTTT. It specifies CASNGDSPPEAFF.

This clone has just one count. The CDR3: CASSTGGRTDTQYF. CDR3 in DNA: TGTGCCAGCAGCACAGGGGGGCGCACAGATACGCAGTATTTT. J is TRBJ2-3 and V is TRBV6-5; 8 bases are a match to TRBD1. The V and J ends lost 6 bases and 1 base, in that order; junction bases with no gene match: 3. In germline, CDR1 is MNHEY, CDR2 SVGAGI. The CDR3 covers 14 residues.

V gene TRBV19 combines with J gene TRBJ2-1; 14 bases map to TRBD2. V dropped 4 bases and J dropped 7; count of bases not matched to a gene: 6. The germline gives CDR1 LNHDA, CDR2 SQIVND (reference sequence). This CDR3 region has 16 residues. In DNA, the CDR3 is TGTGCCAGTAGTAGGGGGACTAGCGGGAGTTCAAATGAGCAGTTCTTC. It is translated as CASSRGTSGSSNEQFF.

This clone occurred once. The V gene is TRBV2, the J gene TRBJ2-2; maybe TRBD1 (6 bases). Germline CDR1 SNHLY, CDR2 FYNNEI. The CDR3 runs 12 residues. V was shortened by 6 bases and J by 5 bases, with 7 bases between the two germline ends. The CDR3 loop is CASRRGTGELFF. DNA of the CDR3: TGTGCCAGCAGGAGGGGGACCGGGGAGCTGTTTTTT.

This clone was recorded a few times. This rearrangement joins TRBV7-3 to TRBJ2-3; 8 bases agree with TRBD1. CDR1 SGHTA and CDR2 FQGTGA come from the germline V gene. This CDR3 has 15 amino acids. Trimming took 4 bases from V and 2 from J; bases not matched to a gene: 5. CDR3 loop: CASSSGQADTDTQYF. In DNA, the CDR3 is TGTGCCAGCAGCTCGGGACAGGCCGACACAGATACGCAGTATTTT. The full variable domain, in which reference TRBV7-3 and TRBJ2-3 provide the parts outside the CDR3, is GAGVSQTPSNKVTEKGKYVELRCDPISGHTALYWYRQSLGQGPEFLIYFQGTGAADDSGLPNDRFFAVRPEGSVSTLKIQRTERGDSAVYLCASSSGQADTDTQYFGPGTRLTVL.

The chain recombines TRBV19 with TRBJ2-1; a possible D gene is TRBD2 (6 bases). The CDR3 length is 16 residues. The V gene lost 5 bases and the J gene lost 8 bases, with 22 bases spanning the gap. Germline V CDR1 and CDR2: LNHDA, SQIVND (reference sequence). The CDR3 loop reads CASSVESLGGVYEQFF. The CDR3 region has the DNA TGTGCCAGTAGTGTCGAGAGCTTAGGCGGGGTTTATGAGCAGTTCTTC.

The rearrangement uses TRBV21-1 and TRBJ2-1; TRBD2 is taken as the D call from the table, unchecked against the DNA. TRBV21-1 is tagged as a pseudogene. The CDR3 runs 17 residues. CDR3 sequence (DNA): TGTGCCAGCAGCAAAGGAGGAGCTCCCAGCTCCTACAATGAGCAGTTCTTC. As protein: CASSKGGAPSSYNEQFF.

The chain is built from TRBV5-1 and TRBJ1-1; 7 bases match TRBD1. V gave up 4 bases and J gave up 8 bases; unmatched junction bases: 8. CDR1 and CDR2 (germline): SGHRS, YFSETQ. CDR3 length: 13 amino acids. This CDR3 is CASSAQGEGEAFF. The DNA of the CDR3 is TGCGCCAGCAGCGCGCAGGGGGAGGGGGAAGCTTTCTTT.

A note on this clone: In the same sample, other DNA sequences code for this CDR3. The rearrangement uses TRBV27 and TRBJ1-1, with a tentative D call TRBD1 (6 bases). The germline gives CDR1 MNHEY, CDR2 SMNVEV (reference sequence). Trimming removed 2 bases from V and 3 bases from J, with 10 bases in between. This CDR3 has 14 residues. CDR3 DNA: TGTGCCAGCAGTTTAACAGGGCTCGACACTGAAGCTTTCTTT. Amino acid sequence: CASSLTGLDTEAFF.

V and J are TRBV10-2 and TRBJ1-2; no clear D. The CDR3 is 13 residues long. In germline, CDR1 is WSHSY, CDR2 SAAADI. Trimming shortened V by 10 bases and J by 3 bases, and 15 bases separated the two germline ends. The CDR3 nucleotides are TGCGCCATTCGGGCTGGACGCGACTATGGCTACACCTTC. This translates into CAIRAGRDYGYTF.

The J gene is TRBJ1-6, the V gene TRBV9; 8 nucleotides line up with TRBD1. Trimming at V came to 3 bases and at J to 10 bases, leaving 6 bases not matched to a gene. Germline CDR1 SGDLS, CDR2 YYNGEE. There are 14 residues in the CDR3. Here the CDR3 DNA reads TGTGCCAGCAGCGCGGACAGGGAAGAATCACCCCTCCACTTT. Translating it yields CASSADREESPLHF.

The rearrangement links TRBV6-7 to TRBJ1-5; the match to TRBD1 covers 9 bases. TRBV6-7 is recorded as an ORF, its role being uncertain. This CDR3 has 15 amino acids. With V trimmed by 6 bases and J by 7 bases, 10 bases remained unmatched. The CDR3 here is CASSRRTGVRQPQHF. The CDR3 nucleotides read TGTGCCAGCAGCCGGAGGACAGGGGTGAGGCAGCCCCAGCATTTT.

This rearrangement joins TRBV5-1 to TRBJ2-5, with 14 bases that match TRBD2. Per germline, CDR1 SGHRS and CDR2 YFSETQ. V gave up 1 base and J gave up 4 bases; unmatched junction bases: 6. The CDR3 is 17 residues long. This CDR3 reads CASSLPGTSGGLETQYF. CDR3 nucleotide sequence: TGCGCCAGCAGCTTGCCCGGGACTAGCGGGGGCCTAGAGACCCAGTACTTC.

V gene TRBV4-1 combines with J gene TRBJ2-1; 11 bases match TRBD2. Germline-derived CDR1 and CDR2 are MGHRA and YSYEKL. V shed 4 bases and J 5 bases; nucleotides not matched to a gene: 16. The CDR3 is made up of 19 amino acids. CDR3: CASSPLVVAGGHHNNEQFF. CDR3 nucleotides: TGCGCCAGCAGCCCCCTTGTAGTAGCGGGGGGGCACCACAACAATGAGCAGTTCTTC.

The chain is built from TRBV7-2 and TRBJ1-4, with D unclear. V was trimmed by 2 bases and J by 4 bases, leaving 11 bases between them. Germline CDR1 and CDR2: SGHTA and FQGNSA. The CDR3 contains 15 residues. The CDR3 region is CASSLNVGFNEKLFF. CDR3 coding DNA: TGTGCCAGCAGCTTAAACGTCGGATTTAATGAAAAACTGTTTTTT. Supplemented by reference TRBV7-2 and TRBJ1-4, the full variable domain reads GAGVSQSPSNKVTEKGKDVELRCDPISGHTALYWYRQSLGQGLEFLIYFQGNSAPDKSGLPSDRFSAERTGGSVSTLTIQRTQQEDSAVYLCASSLNVGFNEKLFFGSGTQLSVL.

This chain connects TRBV28 to TRBJ2-7, with unresolved D. The germline V and J ends were trimmed by 8 bases and 0 bases, with 5 bases remaining between them. The CDR3 covers 11 residues. Germline assignment: CDR1 MDHEN and CDR2 SYDVKM. This chain's CDR3 is CASYHSYEQYF. For the CDR3, the DNA is TGTGCCAGCTACCACTCCTACGAGCAGTACTTC.

With respect to this clone: The junction does not match germline at one end; this may be a read error. This chain joins TRBV11-2 and TRBJ2-3; 9 nucleotides line up with TRBD1. This CDR3 is built from 19 residues. In germline, CDR1 is SGHAT, CDR2 FQNNGV. The CDR3: CASSLETGTGRARADTQYF. The DNA of the CDR3 is TGTGCCAGCAGCCTAGAAACTGGGACAGGGAGAGCAAGGGCAGATACGCAGTATTTT.